The 31 T cell receptor beta chains in this list originate from one sample, sequenced in a study of T-cell reconstitution after alpha-beta-depleted transplantation in children (dated by TCRdb to between 2015 and 2016). Library prep was done by PCR. Sequencing relied on an Illumina HiSeq 2500. TCR library preparation used molecular barcoding, with unique molecular identifiers applied to normalize quantification of the TCRbeta repertoire. The public reads were reprocessed in TCRdb via fastp at Q25 and MiXCR, keeping in-frame beta chains. One record per CDR3 amino acid sequence lists the most common genes and DNA. The sample data list 530,000 or so distinct CDR3 sequences, and around 27% of these were observed just once. The ten largest account for around a third of the sample. This specimen's treatment or condition label, interpreted: allogeneic hematopoietic cell transplantation with graft depleted of TCRalphabeta T cells and CD19 B cells.

Sequencing was performed on PBMCs, taken before TCRalphabeta/CD19-depleted stem cell transplant. The receptors derive from a boy under three years old with Wiskott-Aldrich syndrome, due to receive a stem cell transplant.

V gene TRBV7-8 combines with J gene TRBJ1-5, with D uncertain. The CDR3 length is 13 residues. In germline, CDR1 is SGHVS, CDR2 FQNEAQ. V lost 1 base and J 10 bases, leaving 11 bases between the germline ends. The CDR3 here is CASSLDSWKPQHF. The CDR3 region has the DNA TGTGCCAGCAGCTTAGACTCCTGGAAACCCCAGCATTTT.

This clonotype was detected only a few times. The chain has TRBV5-1 and TRBJ2-2, with D uncertain. The CDR3 is made up of 14 amino acids. CDR1 and CDR2 (germline): SGHRS, YFSETQ. Trimming took 1 base from V and 6 from J, leaving 10 bases between them. DNA for the CDR3: TGCGCCAGCAGCTTGACCCTTGCGGCCGGGGAGCTGTTTTTT. Residues: CASSLTLAAGELFF.

This clonotype was found once. The rearrangement uses TRBV5-1 and TRBJ2-1; D call uncertain. Germline values: CDR1 SGHRS, CDR2 YFSETQ. V was cut by 0 bases and J by 4 bases, with 20 bases left in between. The CDR3 totals 18 residues. CDR3 loop: CASSLGSWSSSGYNEQFF. CDR3 DNA: TGCGCCAGCAGCTTGGGGTCATGGTCTTCCTCGGGTTACAATGAGCAGTTCTTC.

This clonotype has more than one count but fewer than ten. This rearrangement joins TRBV28 to TRBJ1-2; 7 nucleotides line up with TRBD1. This CDR3 contains 13 residues. Losses at the gene ends were 3 bases for V and 4 bases for J; bases not matched to a gene: 2. Germline V gene sequence: CDR1 MDHEN, CDR2 SYDVKM. DNA of the CDR3: TGTGCCAGCAGTTTCGGACAGGCCTATGGCTACACCTTC. Translated, it gives CASSFGQAYGYTF.

The V and J genes are TRBV5-1 and TRBJ2-5; a weak D match, TRBD1 (5 bases). V lost 2 bases, J lost 2 bases, and 10 bases lay in between. The CDR3 covers 14 residues. Germline V gene lookup returns CDR1 SGHRS and CDR2 YFSETQ. The CDR3, as DNA: TGCGCCAGCAGCTTCATCCCAGGGCAAGAGACCCAGTACTTC. Amino acids: CASSFIPGQETQYF. Based on the CDR3 plus reference TRBV5-1 and TRBJ2-5, the full variable domain is KAGVTQTPRYLIKTRGQQVTLSCSPISGHRSVSWYQQTPGQGLQFLFEYFSETQRNKGNFPGRFSGRQFSNSRSEMNVSTLELGDSALYLCASSFIPGQETQYFGPGTRLLVL.

The gene calls are TRBV5-1 and TRBJ2-7; D might be TRBD2 (6 bases). Germline CDR1 and CDR2: SGHRS and YFSETQ. V dropped 4 bases and J dropped 0 bases, with 14 bases sitting between them. The CDR3 totals 15 residues. Here the CDR3 DNA reads TGCGCCAGCAGCCCGTCTCCGGGAGACTCCTACGAGCAGTACTTC. It encodes CASSPSPGDSYEQYF.

The V call is TRBV20-1, the J call TRBJ2-5, with D possibly matching TRBD1 (5 bases). The V end was cut by 6 bases, the J end by 4 bases, with 15 bases between. CDR1 is DFQATT, CDR2 SNEGSKA, per germline (reference sequence). This CDR3 contains 13 residues. The CDR3 loop reads CSARTWLAETQYF. The CDR3 coding sequence is TGCAGTGCGAGGACATGGCTGGCAGAGACCCAGTACTTC.

This clonotype was observed a few times. This chain joins TRBV7-3 and TRBJ2-2, with TRBD2 matching 8 bases. In germline, CDR1 is SGHTA, CDR2 FQGTGA. V dropped 5 bases and J dropped 6; count of bases not matched to a gene: 5. The length of the CDR3 is 14 residues. The CDR3 loop is CASSLGLGPGELFF. CDR3 in DNA: TGTGCCAGCAGCCTGGGACTAGGCCCCGGGGAGCTGTTTTTT.

This clonotype was picked up a small number of times. The chain joins TRBV18 to TRBJ2-7, with 7 bases aligning to TRBD1. This CDR3 comprises 14 residues. V was pared by 4 bases and J by 3 bases, with 6 bases of the junction left unmatched. Germline V CDR1 and CDR2: KGHSH, LQKENI. The chain's CDR3 is CASSLRTGDYEQYF. The CDR3 coding sequence is TGTGCCAGCTCACTAAGGACAGGAGACTACGAGCAGTACTTC.

This clonotype was observed a few times. J is TRBJ2-7 and V is TRBV28; D is uncertain. This CDR3 spans 14 amino acids. Germline V CDR1 and CDR2: MDHEN, SYDVKM. V was clipped by 3 bases and J by 3 bases, with 12 bases between them. As DNA, the CDR3 is TGTGCCAGCAGTTTTACGCTCACACTCTACGAGCAGTACTTC. It encodes CASSFTLTLYEQYF.

The chain couples TRBV9 to TRBJ2-3; TRBD2 aligns across 10 bases. V gave up 4 bases and J gave up 1 base; unmatched junction bases: 6. This CDR3 region has 16 residues. In germline, CDR1 is SGDLS, CDR2 YYNGEE. The CDR3 sequence: CASSITGTSGTDTQYF. The DNA of the CDR3 is TGTGCCAGCAGCATCACCGGGACTAGCGGCACAGATACGCAGTATTTT. Together with reference TRBV9 and TRBJ2-3, the CDR3 gives the full variable domain: DSGVTQTPKHLITATGQRVTLRCSPRSGDLSVYWYQQSLDQGLQFLIQYYNGEERAKGNILERFSAQQFPDLHSELNLSSLELGDSALYFCASSITGTSGTDTQYFGPGTRLTVL.

The rearrangement joins TRBV10-3 to TRBJ1-1; D ambiguous. From germline, CDR1 is ENHRY and CDR2 SYGVKD. CDR3 length equals 13 residues. Trimming stripped 5 bases from V and 1 base from J, with 8 bases between. CDR3 nucleotides: TGTGCCATCAGTAGGACTGAGAACACTGAAGCTTTCTTT. It specifies CAISRTENTEAFF.

V and J are TRBV19 and TRBJ2-7; D might be TRBD2 (5 bases). V was pared by 6 bases and J by 5 bases, with 14 bases between. The CDR3 length is 13 residues. Germline loops: CDR1 LNHDA, CDR2 SQIVND (reference sequence). CDR3 nucleotide sequence: TGTGCCAGTAGGAAGAAGGGAGACCACGAGCAGTACTTC. It is translated as CASRKKGDHEQYF.

The chain links TRBV7-2 to TRBJ2-5; 11 bases are a match to TRBD2. V shed 5 bases and J 2 bases; nucleotides not matched to a gene: 7. Germline CDR1 reads SGHTA; CDR2 reads FQGNSA. The CDR3 sequence is 16 residues long. The CDR3 nucleotides read TGTGCCAGCAGCCTCCCCCCTAGCGGGAGGCAAGAGACCCAGTACTTC. Amino acid sequence: CASSLPPSGRQETQYF.

The V gene is TRBV5-1, the J gene TRBJ2-1; TRBD2 matches 10 bases. Trimming cost V 0 bases and J 3 bases; bases outside gene matches: 6. Germline V gene lookup returns CDR1 SGHRS and CDR2 YFSETQ. CDR3 length: 17 residues. CDR3 DNA sequence: TGCGCCAGCAGCTTGGGTCCTAGCGGGAGTTTCTACAATGAGCAGTTCTTC. As protein: CASSLGPSGSFYNEQFF.

This clonotype was seen only a few times. This chain connects TRBV29-1 to TRBJ2-1; TRBD2 matches at 13 bases. V shed 6 bases, J shed 9 bases, and the junction held 5 bases outside the gene matches. The germline V gene encodes CDR1 SQVTM and CDR2 ANQGSEA. The CDR3 spans 13 residues. CDR3 loop: CSVGTSGISEQFF. In DNA, the CDR3 is TGCAGCGTAGGGACTAGCGGGATCAGTGAGCAGTTCTTC.

The chain carries TRBV5-1 and TRBJ2-2, with a weak D call TRBD2 (5 bases). The CDR3 spans 18 residues. CDR1 and CDR2 (germline): SGHRS, YFSETQ. V shed 0 bases and J shed 3 bases, with 18 bases lying between them. CDR3 bases: TGCGCCAGCAGCTTGGAGTGGACCCCGGGATATGACACCGGGGAGCTGTTTTTT. Translated, it gives CASSLEWTPGYDTGELFF.

This clonotype was found a few times. V is TRBV10-3 and J is TRBJ2-1; TRBD2 agrees at 14 bases. The ends lost 6 bases at V and 7 bases at J; junction bases unmatched: 8. Looked up from germline, CDR1 is ENHRY and CDR2 is SYGVKD. The CDR3 is made up of 16 amino acids. The CDR3 DNA reads as TGTGCCATCAGGAGACTAGCGGGAGGGCCAAGGAATGAGCAGTTCTTC. It translates to CAIRRLAGGPRNEQFF.

The rearrangement links TRBV28 to TRBJ2-7; perhaps TRBD1 as D (6 bases). V was pared by 6 bases and J by 2 bases, with 11 bases between. Germline V gene sequence: CDR1 MDHEN, CDR2 SYDVKM. The length of the CDR3 is 13 residues. The CDR3 DNA sequence: TGTGCCAGCAGGCGAGGGGGTACCTACGAGCAGTACTTC. The encoded protein is CASRRGGTYEQYF. Drawing the rest from reference TRBV28 and TRBJ2-7, the complete variable domain is DVKVTQSSRYLVKRTGEKVFLECVQDMDHENMFWYRQDPGLGLRLIYFSYDVKMKEKGDIPEGYSVSREKKERFSLILESASTNQTSMYLCASRRGGTYEQYFGPGTRLTVT.

This clonotype has only a few counts. This chain links TRBV6-5 with TRBJ2-3; D perhaps matches TRBD1 (6 bases). The CDR3 is 13 amino acids. Germline CDR1 reads MNHEY; CDR2 reads SVGAGI. Trimming took 1 base from V and 10 from J, leaving 12 bases between them. The CDR3 loop reads CASSYLDSRAQYF. CDR3 coding DNA: TGTGCCAGCAGTTACTTGGACAGTCGGGCGCAGTATTTT.

This clonotype was observed once. The chain recombines TRBV20-1 with TRBJ1-1; the D is unclear. From germline, CDR1 is DFQATT and CDR2 SNEGSKA (reference sequence). The CDR3 is made up of 14 amino acids. Trimming took off 4 bases at V and 0 bases at J, with 12 bases between the two ends. The CDR3 DNA follows: TGCAGTGCTACCCGGACGGATTTGAACACTGAAGCTTTCTTT. Residues: CSATRTDLNTEAFF.

The sample holds a few counts of this clonotype. The chain joins TRBV20-1 to TRBJ2-5; D is perhaps TRBD2 (5 bases). V lost 7 bases, J lost 4 bases, and 19 bases lay in between. The germline V gene has CDR1 DFQATT and CDR2 SNEGSKA (reference sequence). The CDR3 consists of 14 residues. CDR3 protein: CSVPDLRAGETQYF. Written as DNA, the CDR3 is TGCAGTGTTCCTGATTTGAGGGCCGGAGAGACCCAGTACTTC.

CDR3 nucleotide sequence: TGTGCCAGCAGCAAGGGACTAGCGGGAACCGGGGAGCTGTTTTTT. Amino acid sequence: CASSKGLAGTGELFF. V usage is TRBV6-2 or TRBV6-3 and J usage is TRBJ2-2, with 13 bases fitting TRBD2. The CDR3 is made up of 15 amino acids. The V and J ends lost 6 bases and 5 bases, in that order; junction bases with no gene match: 3. Germline V gene sequence: CDR1 MNHEY, CDR2 SVGEGT.

This sequence joins TRBV5-1 and TRBJ2-1; TRBD1 aligns across 10 bases. Germline V gene lookup returns CDR1 SGHRS and CDR2 YFSETQ. The V and J ends lost 0 bases and 2 bases, in that order; junction bases with no gene match: 2. The CDR3 runs to 16 residues. The CDR3 here is CASSLEGTGAYNEQFF. For the CDR3, the DNA is TGCGCCAGCAGCTTGGAAGGGACAGGGGCCTACAATGAGCAGTTCTTC.

This chain links TRBV7-9 with TRBJ2-4, with TRBD1 matching 7 bases. The V segment lost 4 bases and the J segment 5 bases; nucleotides outside the gene matches: 8. Germline V CDR1 and CDR2: SEHNR, FQNEAQ (reference sequence). CDR3 length: 15 residues. CDR3 in amino acids: CASSSQGDSENIQYF. DNA for the CDR3: TGTGCCAGCAGCTCCCAGGGGGACAGCGAAAACATTCAGTACTTC.

The chain recombines TRBV5-1 with TRBJ2-1, with 8 bases fitting TRBD2. The CDR3 loop spans 16 amino acids. Unmatched junction bases numbered 2, after V lost 0 bases and J lost 0 bases. Germline V lookup: CDR1 SGHRS, CDR2 YFSETQ. The DNA for the CDR3 is TGCGCCAGCAGCTTGGATAGCGGGAACTCCTACAATGAGCAGTTCTTC. As protein: CASSLDSGNSYNEQFF.

The chain carries TRBV10-3 and TRBJ2-2, with D uncertain. CDR1 and CDR2 (germline): ENHRY, SYGVKD. The CDR3 extends over 11 amino acids. The V end was cut by 3 bases, the J end by 4 bases, with 0 bases between. DNA of the CDR3: TGTGCCATCAGTGACACCGGGGAGCTGTTTTTT. It yields the protein CAISDTGELFF.

This clonotype was counted a few times. The chain carries TRBV10-3 and TRBJ1-4; TRBD1 matches 7 bases. Germline V gives CDR1 ENHRY, CDR2 SYGVKD. The J segment lost 0 bases and the V segment lost 10 bases, leaving 11 bases of the junction unmatched. The CDR3 has 16 amino acids. The CDR3 nucleotides are TGTGCCACCTCGGCGGGACAGATCGCAACTAATGAAAAACTGTTTTTT. It encodes CATSAGQIATNEKLFF.

The gene calls are TRBV5-1 and TRBJ2-5; D call uncertain. The CDR3 is 15 residues long. CDR1 and CDR2 from the germline V gene are SGHRS and YFSETQ. V lost 0 bases and J lost 1, with 10 bases in between. Here the CDR3 DNA reads TGCGCCAGCAGCTTGGATGGACGGTTCCAAGAGACCCAGTACTTC. Translating gives CASSLDGRFQETQYF.

The rearrangement uses TRBV29-1 and TRBJ2-1; a possible D gene is TRBD2 (6 bases). V gave up 7 bases and J gave up 2 bases, with 18 bases separating them. The germline gives CDR1 SQVTM, CDR2 ANQGSEA. This CDR3 is 15 amino acids long. In DNA form, the CDR3 reads TGCAGCGCCGAAAGGGGCGGGGAACCCTACAATGAGCAGTTCTTC. The encoded protein is CSAERGGEPYNEQFF.

Only a few counts were recorded for this clonotype. The J gene is TRBJ2-3, the V gene TRBV28, with D uncertain. The CDR3 sequence is 18 residues long. Trimming shortened V by 5 bases and J by 7 bases, and 28 bases separated the two germline ends. CDR1 and CDR2 from the germline V gene are MDHEN and SYDVKM. CDR3 sequence reads: CASSQHDGKSQLYYTQYF. In nucleotides, the CDR3 is TGTGCCAGCAGTCAACACGACGGAAAGTCCCAATTATACTATACGCAGTATTTT.